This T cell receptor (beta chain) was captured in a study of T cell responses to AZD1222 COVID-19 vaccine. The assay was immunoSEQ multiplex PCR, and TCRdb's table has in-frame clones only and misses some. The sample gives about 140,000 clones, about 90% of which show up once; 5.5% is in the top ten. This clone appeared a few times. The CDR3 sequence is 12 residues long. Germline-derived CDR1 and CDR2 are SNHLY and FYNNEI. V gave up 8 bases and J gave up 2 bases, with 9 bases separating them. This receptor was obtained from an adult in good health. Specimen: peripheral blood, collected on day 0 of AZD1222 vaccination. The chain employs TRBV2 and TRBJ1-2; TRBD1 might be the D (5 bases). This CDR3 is CASGRQNYGYTF. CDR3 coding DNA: TGTGCCAGCGGGCGACAGAACTATGGCTACACCTTC.